This T cell receptor (beta chain) was profiled in a study of blood T cell repertoires in COVID-19. CDR3 size: 16 residues. V lost 3 bases to trimming and J lost 4 bases, with 16 bases between them. From germline, CDR1 is MNHEY and CDR2 SMNVEV (reference sequence). TCRdb's table, derived via immunoSEQ multiplex PCR, lists solely in-frame clones and lacks some. The sample has some 250,000 clones, around 87% seen once. This clone has a handful of counts. V and J are TRBV27 and TRBJ2-1, with D possibly being TRBD2 (6 bases). Sequenced sample: peripheral blood. This sequence was found in a young woman who had recovered from COVID-19. CDR3 bases: TGTGCCAGCAGTTTTGGTGGGACTGCAGGATACAATGAGCAGTTCTTC. It codes for CASSFGGTAGYNEQFF.